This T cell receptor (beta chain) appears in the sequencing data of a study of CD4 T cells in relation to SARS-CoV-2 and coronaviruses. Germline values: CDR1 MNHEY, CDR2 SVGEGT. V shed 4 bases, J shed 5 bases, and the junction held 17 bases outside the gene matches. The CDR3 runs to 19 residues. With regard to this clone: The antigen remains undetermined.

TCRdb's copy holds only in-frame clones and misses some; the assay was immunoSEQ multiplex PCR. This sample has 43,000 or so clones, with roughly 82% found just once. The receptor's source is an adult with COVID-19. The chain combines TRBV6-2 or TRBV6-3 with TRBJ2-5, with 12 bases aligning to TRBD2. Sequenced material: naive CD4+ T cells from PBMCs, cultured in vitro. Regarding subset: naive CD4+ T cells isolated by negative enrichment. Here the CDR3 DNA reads TGTGCCAGCAGTTTTTATCCTAGCGGGAGGGCCGGTATTCGGGAGACCCAGTACTTC. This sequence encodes CASSFYPSGRAGIRETQYF.